This T cell receptor (beta chain) was profiled in a study of T cells in Graves' hyperthyroidism and ophthalmopathy. Background on the study: Peripheral blood sampling occurred at initial diagnosis, before any treatment.

This clonotype was detected only a few times. With 4 bases removed from V and 2 bases from J, the gap between germline ends came to 16 bases. The CDR3 contains 15 residues. Germline V gene sequence: CDR1 SGHRS, CDR2 YFSETQ. RNA transcripts yielded amplified TCR beta CDR3 regions. TCR CDR3 regions were first amplified by RT-PCR with HTBI primers. Via MiXCR, TCRdb re-called the multiplex PCR reads, giving one row per CDR3 protein. Of approximately 400,000 distinct CDR3 sequences in the sample, under 15% are singletons; the top ten hold around a third. The TCR was taken from a woman aged 30 to 39 with Graves' hyperthyroidism. The chain employs TRBV5-1 and TRBJ2-7; D is possibly TRBD1 or TRBD2 (5 bases each). What was sequenced was blood. In nucleotides, the CDR3 is TGCGCCAGCAGCCCCCGCCCAGGGACGACCTACGAGCAGTACTTC. Translated: CASSPRPGTTYEQYF.